This T cell receptor (beta chain) is drawn from a study of T-cell memory formation after mild COVID-19. Across the study: Most TCR clusters belonged to a single donor.

This clonotype was picked up a small number of times. The antigen is unknown. Germline assignment: CDR1 SGHTA and CDR2 FQGNSA. V dropped 5 bases and J dropped 0 bases, with 10 bases sitting between them. The CDR3 runs 15 residues. General study points: Researchers report contracting CD4+ clones mostly in CM and EM, with CD8+ clones in EMRA.

TCRdb passed the 5' RACE reads through MiXCR, listing each CDR3 protein once. The sample gives 390,000 or so distinct CDR3 sequences, about 15% of which show up once; 20% to 25% is in the top ten. Specimen: PBMCs or a T cell subset sorted from them (not recorded which). The rearrangement joins TRBV7-2 to TRBJ2-2; no definite D call. The sequence derives from a man aged 18 to 29 who had mild COVID-19 (a few samples of this study predate the infection). Cell type and time point are not known. The CDR3 here is CASSRPLANTGELFF. For the CDR3, the DNA is TGTGCCAGCAGCCGCCCCTTAGCGAACACCGGGGAGCTGTTTTTT.